The T cell receptor beta chain described here comes from a study of CD8+ T cells in alopecia areata. RNA extraction was followed by reverse transcription into cDNA, which acted as the sequencing template. Clones were read by immunoSEQ multiplex PCR, and TCRdb kept only the in-frame ones, dropping some. The top ten hold roughly a tenth of the sample, which has roughly 180,000 clones, about 55% seen once. V was cut by 7 bases and J by 5 bases, with 17 bases left in between. Germline assignment: CDR1 GTSNPN and CDR2 SVGIG (reference sequence). CDR3 length: 13 amino acids. Described treatment: oral pan-JAK inhibitor, 5-10 mg twice daily.

The sample was CD8+ T cells sorted from blood, taken at week 24, from a patient treated with tofacitinib. The sequence derives from a human donor with alopecia areata. J is TRBJ2-5 and V is TRBV30; the D call may be TRBD1 or TRBD2 (6 bases each). CDR3 residues: CASGGTRRETQYF. CDR3 DNA: TGTGCCTCCGGCGGGACACGGCGTGAGACCCAGTACTTC.